These 30 T cell receptor beta chains were sequenced from one sample in a study of control samples from healthy donors and cancer patients. Produced via immunoSEQ multiplex PCR; TCRdb's table is partial and in-frame only. The sample includes about 140,000 clones, under 95% of them seen just once. The sequenced material came from blood. These receptor sequences come from a man aged 18 to 30 in good health.

The genes are TRBV5-1 and TRBJ1-2; D unresolved. With 0 bases removed from V and 2 bases from J, the gap between germline ends came to 11 bases. CDR3 length equals 15 residues. Germline CDR1 is SGHRS and CDR2 is YFSETQ. The CDR3: CASSLVTSGNYGYTF. The CDR3 DNA follows: TGCGCCAGCAGCTTGGTTACGTCCGGGAACTATGGCTACACCTTC. The full variable domain, its missing parts supplied by reference TRBV5-1 and TRBJ1-2, is KAGVTQTPRYLIKTRGQQVTLSCSPISGHRSVSWYQQTPGQGLQFLFEYFSETQRNKGNFPGRFSGRQFSNSRSEMNVSTLELGDSALYLCASSLVTSGNYGYTFGSGTRLTVV.

The chain couples TRBV19 to TRBJ2-7; TRBD1 matches 7 bases. CDR3 size: 14 residues. The junction had 7 bases not matched to a gene; V was cut back by 8 bases and J by 0 bases. Germline V gives CDR1 LNHDA, CDR2 SQIVND (reference sequence). The chain's CDR3 is CASQDRSGSYEQYF. CDR3 sequence (DNA): TGTGCCAGTCAGGACAGGAGTGGCTCCTACGAGCAGTACTTC. Looking up the rest from reference TRBV19 and TRBJ2-7 gives the full variable domain: DGGITQSPKYLFRKEGQNVTLSCEQNLNHDAMYWYRQDPGQGLRLIYYSQIVNDFQKGDIAEGYSVSREKKESFPLTVTSAQKNPTAFYLCASQDRSGSYEQYFGPGTRLTVT.

The chain uses TRBV5-5 and TRBJ1-1; D is uncertain. Germline V gene lookup returns CDR1 SGHKS and CDR2 YYEKEE (reference sequence). There are 13 residues in the CDR3. V lost 0 bases and J lost 0, with 3 bases in between. The CDR3 reads CASSLVLNTEAFF. CDR3 in DNA: TGTGCCAGCAGCTTGGTCCTGAACACTGAAGCTTTCTTT.

The J gene is TRBJ2-7, the V gene TRBV15; unclear D gene. Per germline, CDR1 LNHNV and CDR2 YYDKDF (reference sequence). Between the trimmed V and J ends, which lost 0 bases and 5 bases, there was a span of 5 bases. The CDR3 spans 12 residues. The CDR3 is CATSRDNDEQYF. CDR3 coding DNA: TGTGCCACCAGCAGAGATAACGACGAGCAGTACTTC.

The chain has TRBV25-1 and TRBJ1-4, with TRBD1 matching over 10 bases. With V trimmed by 5 bases and J by 7 bases, 7 bases remained unmatched. Germline CDR1 reads MGHDK; CDR2 reads SYGVNS. The CDR3 length is 15 residues. The CDR3 is CASSPGQGGGEKLFF. The CDR3 DNA reads as TGTGCCAGCAGTCCCGGACAGGGGGGGGGTGAAAAACTGTTTTTT.

The chain employs TRBV7-9 and TRBJ1-6; possible D gene TRBD1, 6 bases. CDR1 and CDR2 from the germline V gene are SEHNR and FQNEAQ (reference sequence). The CDR3 spans 18 residues. V was pared by 3 bases and J by 0 bases, with 15 bases between. The CDR3, as DNA: TGTGCCAGCAGCTTCGGGACATCCACCAGCTCCTATAATTCACCCCTCCACTTT. This encodes CASSFGTSTSSYNSPLHF. The full variable domain, in which reference TRBV7-9 and TRBJ1-6 provide the parts outside the CDR3, is DTGVSQNPRHKITKRGQNVTFRCDPISEHNRLYWYRQTLGQGPEFLTYFQNEAQLEKSRLLSDRFSAERPKGSFSTLEIQRTEQGDSAMYLCASSFGTSTSSYNSPLHFGNGTRLTVT.

This chain links TRBV30 with TRBJ1-1; tentative D call: TRBD1 (5 bases). This CDR3 region has 13 residues. Germline lookup yields CDR1 GTSNPN and CDR2 SVGIG (reference sequence). The ends were cut back, 2 bases at V and 3 bases at J, with 10 bases in the middle. In DNA form, the CDR3 reads TGTGCCTGGAGTCTCGACAGAGACACTGAAGCTTTCTTT. Encoded protein: CAWSLDRDTEAFF.

The chain has TRBV6-5 and TRBJ2-5, with D possibly being TRBD1 (5 bases). The CDR3 is made up of 15 amino acids. Germline V gene data show CDR1 as MNHEY and CDR2 as SVGAGI. Trimming pared 7 bases from V and 2 bases from J, leaving 17 bases between. CDR3 nucleotide sequence: TGTGCCAGCATGCTGACAGAAGCCCTACAAGAGACCCAGTACTTC. This encodes CASMLTEALQETQYF.

The gene calls are TRBV5-1 and TRBJ2-1, with 9 bases identical to TRBD2. V shed 0 bases and J 5 bases; nucleotides not matched to a gene: 6. Germline V gives CDR1 SGHRS, CDR2 YFSETQ. This CDR3 has 16 amino acids. The CDR3 loop reads CASSLGGTSPNNEQFF. CDR3 nucleotide sequence: TGCGCCAGCAGCTTGGGGGGGACTAGCCCCAACAATGAGCAGTTCTTC.

The gene calls are TRBV7-2 and TRBJ2-1; 7 nucleotides align to TRBD1. In germline, CDR1 is SGHTA, CDR2 FQGNSA. V lost 5 bases to trimming and J lost 8 bases; unmatched junction nucleotides: 6. The CDR3 consists of 13 residues. DNA of the CDR3: TGTGCCAGCAGCACGACAGGGTCGCATGAGCAGTTCTTC. Its translation: CASSTTGSHEQFF.

This clone came up a few times. V is TRBV19 and J is TRBJ1-1; weak D call: TRBD1 (6 bases). The germline V and J ends were trimmed by 5 bases and 0 bases, with 10 bases remaining between them. The CDR3 sequence is 14 residues long. Germline CDR1 reads LNHDA; CDR2 reads SQIVND (reference sequence). CDR3: CASSSGQLNTEAFF. The CDR3 DNA is TGTGCCAGTAGTTCGGGACAACTGAACACTGAAGCTTTCTTT.

The V call is TRBV12-5, the J call TRBJ2-1; no reliable D call. The germline V gene encodes CDR1 LGHNT and CDR2 FRNRAP. Deletions cut 2 bases from V and 3 bases from J, with 5 bases between. CDR3 size: 13 residues. CDR3 loop: CASGLYSYNEQFF. In DNA, the CDR3 is TGTGCTAGTGGTTTGTACAGCTACAATGAGCAGTTCTTC.

This sequence joins TRBV5-6 and TRBJ2-4; D might be TRBD1 (6 bases). This CDR3 contains 14 residues. Germline-derived CDR1 and CDR2 are SGHDT and YYEEEE. Trimming took off 2 bases at V and 8 bases at J, with 14 bases between the two ends. Here the CDR3 reads CASSLLQGQDIQYF. CDR3 bases: TGTGCCAGCAGCTTATTACAGGGCCAGGACATTCAGTACTTC.

V is TRBV13 and J is TRBJ2-7; D may correspond to TRBD1 or TRBD2 (5 bases each). The germline V gene has CDR1 PRHDT and CDR2 FYEKMQ (reference sequence). Trimming shortened V by 1 base and J by 5 bases, and 9 bases separated the two germline ends. The CDR3 spans 13 residues. The CDR3 nucleotides read TGTGCCAGCAGCTTAGCCGGGGACCACGAGCAGTACTTC. It specifies CASSLAGDHEQYF.

This chain links TRBV12-3 or TRBV12-4 with TRBJ1-5; 7 bases agree with TRBD1. CDR3 size: 13 residues. V lost 7 bases and J lost 6; bases outside the gene matches: 6. The CDR3 is CASNRDSLQPQHF. In nucleotides, the CDR3 is TGTGCCAGCAACCGGGACAGCCTTCAGCCCCAGCATTTT.

V gene TRBV11-2 combines with J gene TRBJ2-3; D gene uncertain. The CDR3 spans 13 residues. The germline V and J ends were trimmed by 8 bases and 6 bases, with 15 bases remaining between them. From germline, CDR1 is SGHAT and CDR2 FQNNGV. In DNA form, the CDR3 reads TGTGCCAGCTGCCGAAACAAGGGTGATACGCAGTATTTT. It codes for CASCRNKGDTQYF.

V is TRBV5-1 and J is TRBJ2-3; D remains ambiguous. V was cut by 0 bases and J by 3 bases, with 11 bases left in between. The CDR3 is 15 amino acids. The germline V gene encodes CDR1 SGHRS and CDR2 YFSETQ. CDR3 amino acids: CASSLASVVTDTQYF. The CDR3 DNA reads as TGCGCCAGCAGCTTGGCCTCGGTGGTAACAGATACGCAGTATTTT.

The chain combines TRBV10-1 with TRBJ2-3; 9 bases are shared with TRBD2. CDR3 length: 16 residues. V lost 0 bases, J lost 6 bases, and 7 bases stayed unmatched. From germline, CDR1 is WNHNN and CDR2 SYGVQD (reference sequence). The CDR3 region has the DNA TGCGCCAGCAGTGAGTCAAATGGCGGGGGGGCGGATACGCAGTATTTT. It encodes CASSESNGGGADTQYF.

The genes are TRBV4-3 and TRBJ1-1; D unclear. V was trimmed by 1 base and J by 1 base, leaving 7 bases between them. The germline V gene has CDR1 LGHNA and CDR2 YSLEER. This CDR3 has 14 residues. The CDR3 protein is CASSQGQQNTEAFF. In DNA, the CDR3 is TGCGCCAGCAGCCAAGGGCAGCAGAACACTGAAGCTTTCTTT.

This chain links TRBV7-2 with TRBJ2-3, with a weak D call TRBD1 (5 bases). In germline, CDR1 is SGHTA, CDR2 FQGNSA. This CDR3 spans 17 amino acids. The V and J ends lost 4 bases and 0 bases respectively, with 17 bases between them. CDR3 in amino acids: CASSSPPGLTSTDTQYF. The CDR3 coding sequence is TGTGCCAGCAGCTCGCCTCCAGGGCTCACTAGCACAGATACGCAGTATTTT.

This clone was recorded only once. The chain combines TRBV25-1 with TRBJ2-7; D unresolved. There are 12 residues in the CDR3. The germline V gene encodes CDR1 MGHDK and CDR2 SYGVNS. Trimming removed 5 bases at V and 0 bases at J, with 5 bases between. The CDR3: CASSSASYEQYF. In DNA form, the CDR3 reads TGTGCCAGCAGTTCGGCCTCCTACGAGCAGTACTTC.

This clone has more than one count but fewer than ten. The rearrangement uses TRBV5-6 and TRBJ1-6; the match to TRBD1 covers 7 bases. This CDR3 spans 14 amino acids. Trimming at V came to 5 bases and at J to 7 bases, leaving 6 bases not matched to a gene. Germline-derived CDR1 and CDR2 are SGHDT and YYEEEE. CDR3 sequence: CASSYRDRNSPLHF. CDR3 DNA: TGTGCCAGCAGTTACAGGGACAGAAATTCACCCCTCCACTTT.

The chain carries TRBV7-3 and TRBJ2-7, with D unresolved. CDR1 is SGHTA, CDR2 FQGTGA, per germline. This CDR3 has 12 residues. The V and J ends lost 5 bases and 6 bases respectively, with 11 bases between them. The CDR3 here is CASSPDGLEQYF. CDR3 sequence (DNA): TGTGCCAGCAGCCCAGATGGCCTCGAGCAGTACTTC.

This clone was detected once. The gene calls are TRBV2 and TRBJ2-7; no clear D gene. The CDR3 covers 13 residues. Per germline, CDR1 SNHLY and CDR2 FYNNEI. Trimming took off 7 bases at V and 3 bases at J, with 13 bases between the two ends. For the CDR3, the DNA is TGTGCCAGCAACTCGGTTTTCCTCTACGAGCAGTACTTC. It is translated as CASNSVFLYEQYF.

The V gene is TRBV28, the J gene TRBJ1-3; 8 nucleotides agree with TRBD1. This CDR3 is built from 15 residues. V gave up 2 bases and J gave up 4 bases; unmatched junction bases: 4. Germline V gene data show CDR1 as MDHEN and CDR2 as SYDVKM. In DNA, the CDR3 is TGTGCCAGCAGTTTACCCGACAGGGGAGGAAACACCATATATTTT. It is translated as CASSLPDRGGNTIYF.

The rearrangement joins TRBV10-3 to TRBJ1-5; D is unclear. V shed 4 bases and J shed 0 bases, with 10 bases lying between them. The germline V gene has CDR1 ENHRY and CDR2 SYGVKD. The CDR3 is made up of 15 amino acids. The CDR3 nucleotides are TGTGCCATCAGTGTCGGTGGCCTTAGCAATCAGCCCCAGCATTTT. Its protein product is CAISVGGLSNQPQHF.

A note on this clone: Relative to the germline gene, one junction end is altered; a read error may explain this. The gene calls are TRBV5-1 and TRBJ2-7; possible D gene TRBD1, 6 bases. Germline V lookup: CDR1 SGHRS, CDR2 YFSETQ. This CDR3 has 14 amino acids. CDR3 coding DNA: TGCGCCAGCCGCTTCCGGGACACGATTAACGAGCAGTACTTC. This codes for CASRFRDTINEQYF.

The V gene is TRBV3-1 (or the pseudogene TRBV3-2), the J gene TRBJ1-2; perhaps TRBD1 as D (5 bases). The V gene lost 8 bases and the J gene lost 0 bases, with 13 bases spanning the gap. Germline V gene data show CDR1 as LGHDT and CDR2 as YNNKEL (reference sequence). The length of the CDR3 is 14 residues. CDR3 coding DNA: TGTGCCAGCGCAGACAGCTCCACTAACTATGGCTACACCTTC. Translation gives CASADSSTNYGYTF.

This clone was seen a single time. The V and J genes are TRBV3-1 (or the pseudogene TRBV3-2) and TRBJ2-5; D might be TRBD2 (5 bases). CDR3 size: 14 residues. V dropped 3 bases and J dropped 2 bases, with 10 bases sitting between them. In germline, CDR1 is LGHDT, CDR2 YNNKEL (reference sequence). The CDR3: CASSHRGFQETQYF. The CDR3 DNA reads as TGTGCCAGCAGCCATCGGGGTTTTCAAGAGACCCAGTACTTC.

This clone was detected only once. V is TRBV10-1 and J is TRBJ1-2, with a possible D match to TRBD1 (6 bases). CDR1 and CDR2 (germline): WNHNN, SYGVQD (reference sequence). The CDR3 spans 11 residues. Trimming removed 11 bases at V and 8 bases at J, with 15 bases between. The CDR3 coding sequence is TGCGCCCTCCGTGGGGGCCGCGGCTACACCTTC. It is translated as CALRGGRGYTF.